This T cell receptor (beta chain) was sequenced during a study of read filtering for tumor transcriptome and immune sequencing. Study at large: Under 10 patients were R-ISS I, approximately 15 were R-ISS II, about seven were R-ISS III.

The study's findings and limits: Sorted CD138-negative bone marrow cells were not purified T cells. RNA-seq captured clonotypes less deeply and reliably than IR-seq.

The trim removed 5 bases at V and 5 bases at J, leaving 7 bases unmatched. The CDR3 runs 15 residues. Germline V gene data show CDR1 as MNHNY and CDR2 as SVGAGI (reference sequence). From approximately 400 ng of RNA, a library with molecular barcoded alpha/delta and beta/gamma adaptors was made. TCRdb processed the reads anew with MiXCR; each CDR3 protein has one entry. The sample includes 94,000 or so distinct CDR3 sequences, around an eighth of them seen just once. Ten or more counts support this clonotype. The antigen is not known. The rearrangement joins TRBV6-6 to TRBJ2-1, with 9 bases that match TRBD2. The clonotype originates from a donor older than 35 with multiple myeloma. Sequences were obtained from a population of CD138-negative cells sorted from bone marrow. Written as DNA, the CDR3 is TGTGCCAGCAGTGCCCGGGTAGCGGGAGACAATGAGCAGTTCTTC. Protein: CASSARVAGDNEQFF.